The rows below give T cell receptor beta chains drawn from one sample of a study of identical twins. TCRdb re-analysed the 5' RACE reads in MiXCR, keeping a single row per CDR3 protein. The sample shows approximately 500,000 distinct CDR3 sequences, 24% of them seen only once. This same sample was also taken into another study, of T cells expressing NK-cell markers.

The specimen was CD4+ T cells sorted from blood. The receptors were sampled from a woman aged 18-29 years in good health. Both conserved end residues are part of each CDR3. D genes are given only for firm matches. Only part of the rows carry a size: once, few, many, or a class if the clone is expanded.

>TRBJ2-7|few|TRBV20-1|.
TGCAGTGCTTACAGGGTCTCAACCTACGAGCAGTACTTC
CSAYRVSTYEQYF
>TRBJ2-5|.|TRBV5-1|TRBD2
TGCGCCAGCAGCTTGGAAGCGGGGCAGGGGACCCAGTACTTC
CASSLEAGQGTQYF
>TRBJ2-3|.|TRBV12-3/TRBV12-4|TRBD2
TGTGCCAGCAGTTTCGCGCTACTAGCGGGGGGGTTCACAGATACGCAGTATTTT
CASSFALLAGGFTDTQYF
>TRBJ1-4|once|TRBV9|.
TGTGCCAGCAGCGCCCCGGAGGACATAGGGAACGAAAAACTGTTTTTT
CASSAPEDIGNEKLFF
>TRBJ2-1|few|TRBV11-2|TRBD2
TGTGCCAGCAGCTTAGATCCAGCGGGATCACCGTTCTTC
CASSLDPAGSPFF
>TRBJ2-1|.|TRBV24-1|.
TGTGCCACCAGTGCCTCAGGAGGCAATGAGCAGTTCTTC
CATSASGGNEQFF
>TRBJ1-1|.|TRBV29-1|.
TGCAGCGTTGTTTGGAGGTTGACGAACACTGAAGCTTTCTTT
CSVVWRLTNTEAFF
>TRBJ1-1|many|TRBV5-1|.
TGCGCCAGCAGCTTGGAAGGCACTGAAGCTTTCTTT
CASSLEGTEAFF
>TRBJ2-5|.|TRBV5-1|TRBD2
TGCGCCAGCAGCTCCCTCACAATGGCGGGGGGGCGAGAGACCCAGTACTTC
CASSSLTMAGGRETQYF
>TRBJ1-2|.|TRBV6-6|.
TGTGCCAGCAGGGGACGGTCCTATGGCTACACCTTC
CASRGRSYGYTF
>TRBJ2-7|few|TRBV20-1|TRBD2
TGCAGTGCTAGTATAGCTAGCGGTCTGTACGAGCAGTACTTC
CSASIASGLYEQYF
>TRBJ2-5|once|TRBV6-5|TRBD2
TGTGCCAGCAGTTACTCGAGCGGGAGGGCCCAAGAGACCCAGTACTTC
CASSYSSGRAQETQYF
>TRBJ2-3|.|TRBV5-1|.
TGCGCCAGCAGCTTGAACCTAGCTGATACGCAGTATTTT
CASSLNLADTQYF
>TRBJ1-2|many|TRBV12-3/TRBV12-4|.
TGTGCCAGCAGTTTAAGGGCGGCTATTAGCTATGGCTACACCTTC
CASSLRAAISYGYTF
>TRBJ2-3|.|TRBV20-1|.
TGCAGTGCAGAGCGGGTAACGGGGGATACGCAGTATTTT
CSAERVTGDTQYF
>TRBJ2-7|.|TRBV11-3|.
TGTGCCAGCAGCGGAGGGTACGTCTCCTACGAGCAGTACTTC
CASSGGYVSYEQYF
>TRBJ2-7|few|TRBV7-2|TRBD2
TGTGCCAGCAGCCCAAGCCGGGGGGCCTACGAGCAGTACTTC
CASSPSRGAYEQYF
>TRBJ2-7|.|TRBV20-1|TRBD2
TGCAGTGCTAGAGTGGGCGGGAGGTCCTACGAGCAGTACTTC
CSARVGGRSYEQYF
>TRBJ2-7|few|TRBV5-1|.
TGCGCCAGCAGCTTGGAGGGGACAAGTTACGTCGAGCAGTACTTC
CASSLEGTSYVEQYF
>TRBJ2-3|few|TRBV7-2|.
TGTGCCAGCAGTCGAGACTGGTATACGCAGTATTTT
CASSRDWYTQYF
>TRBJ2-3|.|TRBV12-5|TRBD2
TGTGCTAGTGGTTTGTCGGGAGGGACGAATACGCAGTATTTT
CASGLSGGTNTQYF
>TRBJ1-2|few|TRBV20-1|.
TGCAGTGCTAGAGCTGAGGTCAATGATGGCTACACCTTC
CSARAEVNDGYTF
>TRBJ2-2|.|TRBV11-3|.
TGTGCCAGCAGCTTAGGGGGGGGGCTGAGCACCGGGGAGCTGTTTTTT
CASSLGGGLSTGELFF
>TRBJ2-1|.|TRBV7-9|.
TGTGCCAGCAGCTATCAAGGGGCGCACGGGAATGAGCAGTTCTTC
CASSYQGAHGNEQFF
>TRBJ2-3|few|TRBV9|.
TGTGCCAGCAGCGTAGCGGTTGCAGATACGCAGTATTTT
CASSVAVADTQYF
>TRBJ1-5|few|TRBV12-3/TRBV12-4|.
TGTGCCAGCAGTTTAAACAGGTTAGAGCAGCCCCAGCATTTT
CASSLNRLEQPQHF
>TRBJ2-4|.|TRBV11-1|.
TGTGCCAGCAGCTTAGAGTACAGGATGCCCCTAGCCAAAAACATTCAGTACTTC
CASSLEYRMPLAKNIQYF
>TRBJ2-1|.|TRBV12-3/TRBV12-4|.
TGTGCCAGCAGGCTCCCCCCCGCCCTCAATGAGCAGTTCTTC
CASRLPPALNEQFF
>TRBJ2-1|few|TRBV7-2|.
TGTGCCAGCAGCCGGGGATCACACAATGAGCAGTTCTTC
CASSRGSHNEQFF
>TRBJ2-2|.|TRBV29-1|.
TGCAGCGTTTCCCAGAGAACGACCACCGGGGAGCTGTTTTTT
CSVSQRTTTGELFF
>TRBJ2-2|few|TRBV5-6|.
TGTGCCAGCAGCTTCTATTCGCGCACCGGGGAGCTGTTTTTT
CASSFYSRTGELFF
>TRBJ2-7|.|TRBV7-8|.
TGTGCCAGCAGCGCCTCGGGGCCGCAGTACTTC
CASSASGPQYF
>TRBJ1-1|.|TRBV5-1|TRBD1
TGCGCCAGCAGCTGGGGCACCAGGGGGGTGAACACTGAAGCTTTCTTT
CASSWGTRGVNTEAFF
>TRBJ2-7|once|TRBV28|.
TGTGCCAGCAGTTTGGGGCGCCACAGGCTAAGGTTTAGCTCCTACGAGCAGTACTTC
CASSLGRHRLRFSSYEQYF
>TRBJ1-1|.|TRBV6-2/TRBV6-3|.
TGTGCCAGCAGTTACTCCTACAGGGACACTGAAGCTTTCTTT
CASSYSYRDTEAFF
>TRBJ2-5|few|TRBV5-5|.
TGTGCCAGCAGCCTGGGTGGTATGGGCTCGGAGACCCAGTACTTC
CASSLGGMGSETQYF
>TRBJ1-1|few|TRBV14|TRBD1
TGTGCCAGCAGCCACGACAGGGGAACTGAAGCTTTCTTT
CASSHDRGTEAFF
>TRBJ1-1|.|TRBV6-5|.
TGTGCCAGCAGATTACAGGGACTTACTGAAGCTTTCTTT
CASRLQGLTEAFF
>TRBJ1-1|many|TRBV12-3/TRBV12-4|TRBD1
TGTGCCAGCTGGGACAGGAACACTGAAGCTTTCTTT
CASWDRNTEAFF
>TRBJ2-7|few|TRBV10-3|.
TGTGCCATCAGGCCCTACGCAGAATACGAGCAGTACTTC
CAIRPYAEYEQYF
>TRBJ2-3|.|TRBV12-3/TRBV12-4|TRBD1
TGTGCCAGCAGTTTAAGGACAGGGCCAGATACGCAGTATTTT
CASSLRTGPDTQYF
>TRBJ2-5|few|TRBV7-9|.
TGTGCCAGCAGCCACATTTTGTCTAGTGCCTGGACCCAGTACTTC
CASSHILSSAWTQYF
>TRBJ2-1|.|TRBV6-2/TRBV6-3|TRBD1
TGTGCCAGCGGGCCGGGACAGATGAGCAATGAGCAGTTCTTC
CASGPGQMSNEQFF
>TRBJ1-2|few|TRBV6-5|.
TGTGCCAGCAGTTACGAGGGCCGGGGTTATGGCTACACCTTC
CASSYEGRGYGYTF
>TRBJ2-2|few|TRBV3-1|.
TGTGCCAGCAGCCAAGAACTGGTCGGGGAGCTGTTTTTT
CASSQELVGELFF
>TRBJ1-4|.|TRBV9|.
TGTGCCAGCAGCGTAGGCACAGGCCCTAATGAAAAACTGTTTTTT
CASSVGTGPNEKLFF
>TRBJ2-7|.|TRBV7-9|TRBD1
TGTGCCAGCAGCTTAGATTACAGGGGTAGCGAGCAGTACTTC
CASSLDYRGSEQYF
>TRBJ2-5|.|TRBV12-3/TRBV12-4|.
TGTGCCAGCAGTTTTCACCGCGCCGGGGCCGGAGGGACCCAGTACTTC
CASSFHRAGAGGTQYF
>TRBJ2-6|few|TRBV14|.
TGTGCCAGCAGCAGCAGGTTTACTGGGGCCAACGTCCTGACTTTC
CASSSRFTGANVLTF
>TRBJ2-1|few|TRBV7-2|TRBD2
TGTGCCAGCAGCTTAGATACCGGGACTAGCTTTCCGGCGTTCTTC
CASSLDTGTSFPAFF
>TRBJ2-4|.|TRBV3-1|TRBD1
TGTGCCAGCAGCCAAGATTGGGACAGTGAAAACATTCAGTACTTC
CASSQDWDSENIQYF
>TRBJ2-4|few|TRBV4-3|.
TGCGCCAGCAGCCAAGAACCTGGAAACATTCAGTACTTC
CASSQEPGNIQYF
>TRBJ2-1|.|TRBV20-1|TRBD1
TGCAGTGCCATCGGGACAGGGGACAATGAGCAGTTCTTC
CSAIGTGDNEQFF
>TRBJ1-2|.|TRBV7-9|.
TGTGCCAGCAGCCCCGGAGTGGGCTATGGCTACACCTTC
CASSPGVGYGYTF